Detailed here is one TCR beta chain. Its antigen is unidentified. Those who donated were healthy bone marrow donors. The sample is drawn from a study of cytomegalovirus exposure and HLA in healthy donors. V was cut by 0 bases and J by 0 bases, with 18 bases left in between. The germline CDR1 and CDR2 sequences are SGHRS and YFSETQ. The CDR3 consists of 19 residues. Study conclusions and caveats: When presence/absence was analysed, sequencing depth was taken to be roughly uniform across donors.

PCR primers comprised 60 Vbeta and 13 Jbeta primers. Repertoires were generated with immunoSEQ multiplex PCR, while TCRdb's copy carries only in-frame clones and drops some. The sample table includes approximately 110,000 clones. Source material: PBMCs. The V and J genes are TRBV5-1 and TRBJ2-2; D is perhaps TRBD2 (6 bases). This sequence originates from a man between 18 and 35 years old in good health and CMV-seronegative. In nucleotides, the CDR3 is TGCGCCAGCAGCTTGGCCACGACTAGTTTAGTGCCGAACACCGGGGAGCTGTTTTTT. Residues: CASSLATTSLVPNTGELFF.